One T cell receptor (beta chain) is described in this entry. The sample is drawn from a study of blood T cell repertoires in COVID-19. Turning to the study itself: The United States, Italy and Spain supplied acute and convalescent COVID-19 samples. PBMCs, B-cell-depleted T cells, or T cells were the source of the cDNA or gDNA that made up the material.

Trimming took 1 base from V and 3 from J, leaving 10 bases between them. The CDR3 totals 15 residues. Germline lookup yields CDR1 SGDLS and CDR2 YYNGEE. Original methodology: Reference gene primer amplification in the assay estimated nucleated cell counts. TCRdb's copy holds only in-frame clones and misses some; the assay was immunoSEQ multiplex PCR. V, J and clone size were drawn from that table, and D and trimming were deduced from the DNA. Of tens of thousands of clones listed, roughly 80% were seen once; the top ten hold less than 60%. Sequencing was performed on peripheral blood. This chain joins TRBV9 and TRBJ2-2; possible D gene TRBD1, 6 bases. This receptor was obtained from a human donor in a cohort sampled during active COVID-19. CDR3 nucleotide sequence: TGTGCCAGCAGCGTATCTGGACAGTACACCGGGGAGCTGTTTTTT. Translating gives CASSVSGQYTGELFF.